This T cell receptor beta chain was identified in a study of blood T cell repertoires in COVID-19. Germline loops: CDR1 SGDLS, CDR2 YYNGEE. V lost 7 bases to trimming and J lost 1 base, with 17 bases between them. The CDR3 spans 15 residues. Measured with immunoSEQ multiplex PCR; TCRdb has only the in-frame clones, and not every one. In the table there are over 250,000 clones, just under 90% of which are singletons. This clone showed up just a few times. Sample: PBMCs or T cells enriched from blood (not recorded which). This clonotype was obtained from an older woman who had recovered from COVID-19. The chain combines TRBV9 with TRBJ2-5, with D tentatively TRBD1 (7 bases). The CDR3 here is CASGGTDRFQETQYF. CDR3 nucleotides: TGTGCCAGCGGCGGGACAGATCGATTCCAAGAGACCCAGTACTTC. Full variable domain (missing parts from reference TRBV9 and TRBJ2-5): DSGVTQTPKHLITATGQRVTLRCSPRSGDLSVYWYQQSLDQGLQFLIQYYNGEERAKGNILERFSAQQFPDLHSELNLSSLELGDSALYFCASGGTDRFQETQYFGPGTRLLVL.